A single sample gave rise to the 16 T cell receptor beta chains below, sequenced in a study of control samples from healthy donors and cancer patients. Sequencing was performed with immunoSEQ multiplex PCR; in TCRdb, only in-frame clones are kept and a portion is missing. The data contain approximately 100,000 clones, over 75% of them singletons. Sample: blood. The origin of the receptors is a woman aged 18-30 years in good health.

The chain uses TRBV2 and TRBJ1-2; perhaps TRBD1 as D (6 bases). V lost 6 bases and J 2 bases, leaving 13 bases between the germline ends. CDR3 length: 14 residues. The germline CDR1 and CDR2 sequences are SNHLY and FYNNEI. CDR3 coding DNA: TGTGCCAGCAGCCTAGGGGGAATAAACTATGGCTACACCTTC. As protein: CASSLGGINYGYTF.

The CDR3 nucleotides are TGTGCCAGCAGCTTGTCGAGTATATTCGGCAGCAACCAGAACTATGGCTACACCTTC. Translated: CASSLSSIFGSNQNYGYTF. V gene TRBV5-5 combines with J gene TRBJ1-2; D remains ambiguous. Deletions cut 1 base from V and 2 bases from J, with 24 bases between. Germline values: CDR1 SGHKS, CDR2 YYEKEE (reference sequence). This CDR3 has 19 residues.

The genes are TRBV27 and TRBJ1-1; TRBD1 might be the D (6 bases). The CDR3 contains 15 residues. V gave up 6 bases and J gave up 6 bases, with 20 bases separating them. Germline V gives CDR1 MNHEY, CDR2 SMNVEV (reference sequence). CDR3 sequence: CASSPRRGRGPEAFF. DNA for the CDR3: TGTGCCAGCAGCCCAAGACGGGGGCGCGGCCCTGAAGCTTTCTTT.

This chain joins TRBV27 and TRBJ1-4; D remains ambiguous. CDR3 length equals 14 residues. The V end was cut by 1 base, the J end by 4 bases, with 7 bases between. The germline V gene encodes CDR1 MNHEY and CDR2 SMNVEV (reference sequence). In nucleotides, the CDR3 is TGTGCCAGCAGTTTATTGGGGAATAATGAAAAACTGTTTTTT. This encodes CASSLLGNNEKLFF.

The V and J genes are TRBV19 and TRBJ1-5; D perhaps matches TRBD1 (5 bases). Trimming removed 8 bases at V and 1 base at J, with 18 bases between. The length of the CDR3 is 16 residues. Germline V CDR1 and CDR2: LNHDA, SQIVND (reference sequence). In DNA form, the CDR3 reads TGTGCCAGTTTACGGCAGGGAGGCGGCAGCAATCAGCCCCAGCATTTT. It specifies CASLRQGGGSNQPQHF. Drawing the rest from reference TRBV19 and TRBJ1-5, the complete variable domain is DGGITQSPKYLFRKEGQNVTLSCEQNLNHDAMYWYRQDPGQGLRLIYYSQIVNDFQKGDIAEGYSVSREKKESFPLTVTSAQKNPTAFYLCASLRQGGGSNQPQHFGDGTRLSIL.

In this sample, this clone turned up a few times. The V call is TRBV6-5, the J call TRBJ1-4; TRBD1 matches 12 bases. The germline V gene has CDR1 MNHEY and CDR2 SVGAGI. There are 15 residues in the CDR3. V trimming: 5 bases; J trimming: 6 bases; junction bases outside the gene matches: 4. For the CDR3, the DNA is TGTGCCAGCAGTCCCGGGACAGGGGGCTATGAAAAACTGTTTTTT. Its protein product is CASSPGTGGYEKLFF.

This chain links TRBV7-2 with TRBJ2-1, with 8 bases fitting TRBD1. Per germline, CDR1 SGHTA and CDR2 FQGNSA. J gave up 12 bases and V 2 bases, and 12 bases lay outside the gene matches. The CDR3 spans 15 residues. The CDR3 reads CASSLQGASSLWQFF. CDR3 DNA sequence: TGTGCCAGCAGCTTACAGGGGGCGTCTTCTTTGTGGCAGTTCTTC.

In this sample, this clone turned up once. The chain employs TRBV5-1 and TRBJ1-1; tentative D call: TRBD1 (5 bases). This CDR3 has 13 amino acids. The germline CDR1 and CDR2 sequences are SGHRS and YFSETQ. V was trimmed by 3 bases and J by 1 base, leaving 7 bases between them. The CDR3 nucleotides are TGCGCCAGCAGCTCCCAGGGGAACACTGAAGCTTTCTTT. Amino acid sequence: CASSSQGNTEAFF.

The chain couples TRBV7-6 to TRBJ2-1; 9 bases match TRBD2. Unmatched junction bases numbered 4, after V lost 3 bases and J lost 4 bases. Germline CDR1 reads SGHVS; CDR2 reads FNYEAQ. The CDR3 is 15 amino acids. The DNA for the CDR3 is TGTGCCAGCAGCTTTAGCGGGGGTCAATACAATGAGCAGTTCTTC. Residues: CASSFSGGQYNEQFF. The whole variable domain, remainder taken from reference TRBV7-6 and TRBJ2-1, is GAGVSQSPRYKVTKRGQDVALRCDPISGHVSLYWYRQALGQGPEFLTYFNYEAQQDKSGLPNDRFSAERPEGSISTLTIQRTEQRDSAMYRCASSFSGGQYNEQFFGPGTRLTVL.

With regard to this clone: This same CDR3 is encoded by further DNA sequences in the sample. The gene calls are TRBV7-7 and TRBJ2-3; possibly TRBD2 for D (5 bases). The V end was cut by 0 bases, the J end by 4 bases, with 5 bases between. The germline V gene encodes CDR1 SSHAT and CDR2 FNYEAQ (reference sequence). The CDR3 runs 13 residues. CDR3 sequence (DNA): TGTGCCAGCAGCTTAGCGGAGGCAGATACGCAGTATTTT. It is translated as CASSLAEADTQYF.

In its sample, this clone was seen once. This chain links TRBV6-5 with TRBJ1-5; D unresolved. The CDR3 is 15 amino acids. Germline V gives CDR1 MNHEY, CDR2 SVGAGI. Trimming stripped 5 bases from V and 6 bases from J, with 17 bases between. Written as DNA, the CDR3 is TGTGCCAGCAGTATTAACGGTGGCGACGGTCAGCCCCAGCATTTT. This encodes CASSINGGDGQPQHF.

The rearrangement links TRBV5-6 to TRBJ1-2; the D is unclear. The ends were cut back, 0 bases at V and 8 bases at J, with 8 bases in the middle. Looked up from germline, CDR1 is SGHDT and CDR2 is YYEEEE. CDR3 length: 12 amino acids. As DNA, the CDR3 is TGTGCCAGCAGCTTGGGGCTTGAGGGCTACACCTTC. Translating it yields CASSLGLEGYTF.

V gene TRBV5-1 combines with J gene TRBJ1-1, with D uncertain. The CDR3 is made up of 13 amino acids. CDR1 and CDR2 (germline): SGHRS, YFSETQ. The V gene lost 8 bases and the J gene lost 4 bases, with 15 bases spanning the gap. This chain's CDR3 is CASYKGVGTEAFF. DNA of the CDR3: TGCGCCAGTTATAAGGGAGTAGGCACTGAAGCTTTCTTT.

CDR3: CASSLEGQGIDGYTF. CDR3 sequence (DNA): TGCGCCAGCAGCTTGGAGGGACAGGGTATAGATGGCTACACCTTC. The V gene is TRBV5-1, the J gene TRBJ1-2; 9 positions agree with TRBD1. After removal of 0 bases from V and 6 bases from J, the junction contained 6 bases not matched to a gene. Germline assignment: CDR1 SGHRS and CDR2 YFSETQ. The CDR3 is 15 amino acids.

CDR3 protein: CAPAGLAGVMYEQYF. The CDR3 nucleotides read TGTGCCCCCGCAGGGCTAGCGGGGGTCATGTACGAGCAGTACTTC. The genes are TRBV6-5 and TRBJ2-7; 10 positions match TRBD2. Germline trimming cut 11 bases from V and 4 bases from J; bases unmatched to any gene: 14. Per germline, CDR1 MNHEY and CDR2 SVGAGI. The length of the CDR3 is 15 residues.

The V call is TRBV5-1, the J call TRBJ1-4; D gene unclear. Germline loops: CDR1 SGHRS, CDR2 YFSETQ. V lost 2 bases and J 2 bases, leaving 10 bases between the germline ends. The CDR3 has 15 residues. CDR3 in DNA: TGCGCCAGCAGCTTCGGGCTCTCCACTAATGAAAAACTGTTTTTT. Translation: CASSFGLSTNEKLFF.